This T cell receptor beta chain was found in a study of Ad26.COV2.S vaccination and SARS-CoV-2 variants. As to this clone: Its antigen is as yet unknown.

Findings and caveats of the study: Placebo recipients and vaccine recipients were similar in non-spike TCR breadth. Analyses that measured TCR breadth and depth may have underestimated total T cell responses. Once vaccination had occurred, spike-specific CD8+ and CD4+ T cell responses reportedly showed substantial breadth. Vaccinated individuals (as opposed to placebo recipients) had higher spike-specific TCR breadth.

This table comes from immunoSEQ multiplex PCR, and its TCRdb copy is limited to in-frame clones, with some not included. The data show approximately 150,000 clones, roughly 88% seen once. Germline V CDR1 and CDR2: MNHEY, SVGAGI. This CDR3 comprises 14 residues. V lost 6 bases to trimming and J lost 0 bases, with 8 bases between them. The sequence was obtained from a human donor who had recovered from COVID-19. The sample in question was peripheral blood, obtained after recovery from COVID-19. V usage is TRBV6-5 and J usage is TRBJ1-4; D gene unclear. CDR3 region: CASRLGSTNEKLFF. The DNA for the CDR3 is TGTGCCAGCAGACTCGGATCAACTAATGAAAAACTGTTTTTT.